This T cell receptor (beta chain) was found in a study of T cell changes during pregnancy in multiple sclerosis. Sequencing was performed with immunoSEQ multiplex PCR; in TCRdb, only in-frame clones are kept and a portion is missing. The sample holds 20,000 to 30,000 clones; around 90% are singletons and the top ten take more than 8%. Trimming cost V 2 bases and J 2 bases; bases outside gene matches: 1. In germline, CDR1 is MNHEY, CDR2 SMNVEV (reference sequence). CDR3 length: 15 amino acids. The source of this sequence is a female donor in good health, enrolled as a control in a pregnancy study. The chain recombines TRBV27 with TRBJ2-5; 11 bases are a match to TRBD2. The sequenced sample was CD8+ T cells from peripheral blood mononuclear cells, obtained in the third trimester of pregnancy. CDR3 DNA sequence: TGTGCCAGCAGTTTACTAGCGGGAGGACAAGAGACCCAGTACTTC. Its translation is CASSLLAGGQETQYF.